This is a list of T cell receptor beta chains from one sample in a study of blood T cells in healthy people across ages. TCRdb reprocessed the 5' RACE reads with MiXCR, giving one entry per CDR3 protein. The data contain 750,000 to 950,000 distinct CDR3 sequences, 53% of them singletons. Sequencing was done on a sample of blood. The origin of the receptors is a man older than 75 in good health. Both conserved end residues are part of each CDR3. The order of the fields is V gene, D gene, clone size, J gene, CDR3 DNA, CDR3 protein. D genes are given only for firm matches. Size tells how often a clone was seen (once, few, many) or the class of an expanded clone, and some rows leave it out.

TRBV24-1,TRBD2,few,TRBJ2-1,TGTGCCACCAGTGACCCCACTAGCGGGAGTGATGAGCAGTTCTTC,CATSDPTSGSDEQFF
TRBV12-3/TRBV12-4,NA,NA,TRBJ2-5,TGTGCCAGCAGTTTATCCAGGGAAGGGACCCAGTACTTC,CASSLSREGTQYF
TRBV27,NA,NA,TRBJ2-7,TGTGCCAGCAGTTTTTTAAGGTGGGAGGACTACGAGCAGTACTTC,CASSFLRWEDYEQYF
TRBV7-2,NA,NA,TRBJ1-1,TGTGCCAGCAGCTTAGGACAGACAAAGAACACTGAAGCTTTCTTT,CASSLGQTKNTEAFF
TRBV12-3/TRBV12-4,NA,few,TRBJ2-7,TGTGCCAGCACCTTAGCTGGAGTAATCAACGAGCAGTACTTC,CASTLAGVINEQYF
TRBV20-1,NA,NA,TRBJ2-7,TGCAGTGCCGGGGGAGACCCGCGCTCCTACGAGCAGTACTTC,CSAGGDPRSYEQYF
TRBV28,TRBD2,NA,TRBJ2-7,TGTGCCAGCAGTACTGGGGGGGCCTACGAGCAGTACTTC,CASSTGGAYEQYF
TRBV3-1,NA,NA,TRBJ2-7,TGTGCCAGCAACCAAGTGGACGGGTTCGAGCAGTACTTC,CASNQVDGFEQYF
TRBV5-1,TRBD1,NA,TRBJ1-6,TGCGCCAGCAGCTTCCGACAGGGGGATTCACCCCTCCACTTT,CASSFRQGDSPLHF
TRBV20-1,TRBD2,NA,TRBJ2-1,TGCAGTGCCGGGACTAGTGGAGTTAGGGAGCAGTTCTTC,CSAGTSGVREQFF
TRBV28,NA,NA,TRBJ2-1,TGTGCCAGCAGTCCCGGACAGGTCGGGGGATATGAGCAGTTCTTC,CASSPGQVGGYEQFF
TRBV5-1,TRBD2,NA,TRBJ2-1,TGCGCCAGCAGCCTCCGACTAGCGGGAGAGGAAGAGCAGTTCTTC,CASSLRLAGEEEQFF
TRBV12-5,NA,few,TRBJ2-3,TGTGCTAGTGGTTTGGAAGATACGCAGTATTTT,CASGLEDTQYF
TRBV29-1,NA,once,TRBJ1-4,TGCGGTGTGGGGGGATCTGAAAAACTGTTTTTT,CGVGGSEKLFF
TRBV6-5,TRBD1,NA,TRBJ1-4,TGTGCCAGCAGGAGACAGGGGGATCATGAAAAACTGTTTTTT,CASRRQGDHEKLFF
TRBV9,NA,NA,TRBJ2-5,TGTGCCAGCAGCGGGGGACGGAACCAAGAGACCCAGTACTTC,CASSGGRNQETQYF
TRBV5-1,NA,NA,TRBJ2-5,TGCGCCAGCAGCTCCGCGGCGAGGGCAGAGACCCAGTACTTC,CASSSAARAETQYF
TRBV3-1,TRBD1,few,TRBJ1-2,TGTGCCAGCAGCCAAGCATTTGGGACAGGGGGTCGAAACTATGGCTACACCTTC,CASSQAFGTGGRNYGYTF
TRBV18,NA,NA,TRBJ1-2,TGTGCCAGCTCACGTAACAGGGAAGGCTACACCTTC,CASSRNREGYTF
TRBV4-1,TRBD2,NA,TRBJ2-3,TGCGCCAGCAGCCCATCCCTAGCGGGAGGCGAGCACAGATACGCGTATTTT,CASSPSLAGGEHRYAYF
TRBV29-1,TRBD1,NA,TRBJ1-2,TGCAGCGTTGAAGGATCCGGACAGGAGCAAAACTATGGCTACACCTTC,CSVEGSGQEQNYGYTF
TRBV29-1,TRBD2,NA,TRBJ2-7,TGCAGCGTATACAGCGGGAGTAGCTACGAGCAGTACTTC,CSVYSGSSYEQYF
TRBV20-1,NA,NA,TRBJ1-1,TGCAGTGCTAGATCTTGGGGAGTATTGCGCACTGAAGCTTTCTTT,CSARSWGVLRTEAFF
TRBV20-1,NA,NA,TRBJ2-7,TGCAGCGGAGGGACCTCTTACGAGCAGTACTTC,CSGGTSYEQYF
TRBV20-1,NA,NA,TRBJ1-2,TGCAGTGCTAGAGATAGGTCAGGCCCGTGGGACTATGGCTACACCTTC,CSARDRSGPWDYGYTF
TRBV20-1,NA,NA,TRBJ2-5,TGCAGTGCTAGAGGGGATCGCAGGGATCATGAGCAGTACTTC,CSARGDRRDHEQYF
TRBV29-1,NA,few,TRBJ1-1,TGCAGCGTTAGCGGTCTGTCTGCCATAGAAGCTTTCTTT,CSVSGLSAIEAFF
TRBV29-1,TRBD2,few,TRBJ2-4,TGCAGCTTCGGACTAGCGGACAAAAACATTCAGTACTTC,CSFGLADKNIQYF
TRBV13,TRBD1,NA,TRBJ2-2,TGTGCCAGCAGACCGGACAGGGCGCGCACCGGGGAGCTGTTTTTT,CASRPDRARTGELFF
TRBV11-2,NA,NA,TRBJ2-5,TGTGCCAGCAGCACCGACAGGTGGGGAACCCAGTACTTC,CASSTDRWGTQYF
TRBV27,TRBD2,NA,TRBJ2-3,TGTGCCAGCAGTTCTAGCGGGAGCGCAAGCACAGATACGCAGTATTTT,CASSSSGSASTDTQYF
TRBV2,TRBD1,NA,TRBJ1-1,TGTGCCAGCAGTGGGGAGACAGGGACTACCATGAACACTGAAGCTTTCTTT,CASSGETGTTMNTEAFF
TRBV7-2,TRBD2,few,TRBJ2-1,TGTGCCAGCAGCTTAGGAAGGAGAATAGCGGGAGGAAGTGAGCAGTTCTTC,CASSLGRRIAGGSEQFF
TRBV7-2,NA,few,TRBJ2-7,TGTGCCAGCAGCTCCAGTTTAATAGCGGTCTCCTACGAGCAGTACTTC,CASSSSLIAVSYEQYF
TRBV6-5,TRBD2,NA,TRBJ2-1,TGTGCCAGCAGTTACTATGCGGGAGCAGTCTACAATGAGCAGTTCTTC,CASSYYAGAVYNEQFF
TRBV12-3/TRBV12-4,NA,few,TRBJ1-2,TGTGCCAGCAGTTACAAGACAAATGGCTACACCTTC,CASSYKTNGYTF
TRBV7-9,NA,NA,TRBJ1-1,TGCGCCAGCAGCATCAATGACCAGAAAGCTTTCTTT,CASSINDQKAFF
TRBV25-1,NA,NA,TRBJ2-7,TGTGCCAGCAGTGAAGGGGCCGGGGACGAGCAGTACTTC,CASSEGAGDEQYF
TRBV20-1,NA,NA,TRBJ2-4,TGCAGTGCTAGAGAAAAATACGAGCTGTACTTC,CSAREKYELYF
TRBV6-5,TRBD1,few,TRBJ1-2,TGTGCCAGCAGTGGGGGGACAGGGTACTATGGCTACACCTTC,CASSGGTGYYGYTF
TRBV20-1,NA,NA,TRBJ2-7,TGCAGTGCTCCCCCCAGGGGATCTAGCGGATTTACCGCCCGGAGGCAGTACTTC,CSAPPRGSSGFTARRQYF
TRBV12-3/TRBV12-4,TRBD2,NA,TRBJ2-7,TGTGCCAGCAGTTTAGTGGGCTTAGCGGGATACAATGAGCAGTACTTC,CASSLVGLAGYNEQYF
TRBV10-3,NA,NA,TRBJ2-5,TGTGCCACCCGAAGTAGCGAGGAGACCCAGTACTTC,CATRSSEETQYF
TRBV11-2,TRBD2,NA,TRBJ2-5,TGTGCCAGCATCCGGGGACTAGCGGGAGGCCAAGAGACCCAGTACTTC,CASIRGLAGGQETQYF
TRBV12-3/TRBV12-4,TRBD2,NA,TRBJ2-5,TGTGCCAGCAGTGGAAATCTAGCGGGAGCAGAGACCCAGTACTTC,CASSGNLAGAETQYF
TRBV7-9,NA,NA,TRBJ2-1,TGTGCCAGCAGCTTAATTGTGGGATCCTACAATGAGCAGTTCTTC,CASSLIVGSYNEQFF
TRBV7-9,TRBD2,NA,TRBJ2-3,TGTGCCAGCAGCTCGCCACTAGCGGGAGATTTGTATTTT,CASSSPLAGDLYF
TRBV30,TRBD1,NA,TRBJ2-5,TGTGCCTGGAGTGTACTGGGGGACAGGGGGCTTAGGGAGCAGTACTTC,CAWSVLGDRGLREQYF